This is a list of T cell receptor beta chains from one sample in a study of T cells after posttransplantation cyclophosphamide. The assay was immunoSEQ multiplex PCR, and TCRdb's table has in-frame clones only and misses some. This table holds around 18,000 clones, 75% to 90% found once. Sequences were obtained from memory CD4+ T cells sorted from blood. These receptors all stem from a man aged 25-45 years in good health and a related stem cell transplant donor. The CDR3 runs from the conserved cysteine through the conserved F or W. Each record gives: V gene, J gene, clone size, CDR3 length, D gene, CDR3 protein, CDR3 DNA. The D gene is left open where the match is weak. Clone size is given for some rows only: seen once, a few or many times, or a class if the clone is expanded.

TRBV7-2,TRBJ2-7,-,15,TRBD2,CASSFSGGAIGEQYF,TGTGCCAGCAGCTTTAGCGGGGGGGCCATTGGCGAGCAGTACTTC
TRBV25-1,TRBJ1-5,-,15,-,CASSEDEAADQPQHF,TGTGCCAGCAGTGAGGATGAGGCAGCTGATCAGCCCCAGCATTTT
TRBV7-9,TRBJ2-1,-,15,TRBD2,CASRSSGGDYNEQFF,TGTGCCAGCAGATCCAGCGGGGGGGATTACAATGAGCAGTTCTTC
TRBV2,TRBJ1-2,-,13,TRBD1,CASSLDRDYGYTF,TGTGCCAGCAGCCTGGACAGGGACTATGGCTACACCTTC
TRBV5-4,TRBJ2-1,-,16,TRBD2,CASSSLAGGDYNEQFF,TGTGCCAGCAGCTCCTTAGCGGGGGGGGATTACAATGAGCAGTTCTTC
TRBV28,TRBJ1-2,-,11,TRBD1,CASSDRVGYTF,TGTGCCAGCAGTGACAGGGTTGGCTACACCTTC
TRBV9,TRBJ1-3,-,14,-,CASSQGRSGNTIYF,TGTGCCAGTTCTCAGGGTCGCTCTGGAAACACCATATATTTT
TRBV6-5,TRBJ1-5,-,15,TRBD1,CASRPQGGFNQPQHF,TGTGCCAGCAGGCCACAGGGGGGATTCAATCAGCCCCAGCATTTT
TRBV7-3,TRBJ1-1,once,13,-,CASSSSVNTEAFF,TGTGCCAGCAGCTCTTCAGTAAACACTGAAGCTTTCTTT
TRBV6-5,TRBJ2-5,-,12,-,CASSTSGETQYF,TGTGCCAGCAGTACCTCGGGGGAGACCCAGTACTTC
TRBV5-6,TRBJ2-3,-,18,TRBD2,CASSLRLAGGPGTDTQYF,TGTGCCAGCAGCTTGAGACTAGCGGGGGGGCCTGGCACAGATACGCAGTATTTT
TRBV7-9,TRBJ1-2,-,16,-,CASSLAYKGRQYGYTF,TGTGCCAGCAGCTTAGCGTATAAGGGGAGGCAGTATGGCTACACCTTC
TRBV6-1,TRBJ2-5,-,17,TRBD2,CASSDALAGGRGETQYF,TGTGCCAGCAGTGACGCACTAGCGGGGGGCCGTGGAGAGACCCAGTACTTC
TRBV29-1,TRBJ2-7,-,11,-,CSVGNVYEQYF,TGCAGCGTTGGTAATGTCTACGAGCAGTACTTC
TRBV2,TRBJ1-1,few,13,TRBD1,CASSVQQGAEAFF,TGTGCCAGCAGTGTCCAACAGGGGGCTGAAGCTTTCTTT
TRBV6-6,TRBJ1-1,few,14,-,CASSPGGAGTEAFF,TGTGCCAGCAGCCCCGGGGGGGCAGGAACTGAAGCTTTCTTT
TRBV11-3,TRBJ1-1,-,13,-,CASSFPDGREAFF,TGTGCCAGCAGCTTCCCGGACGGGAGGGAAGCTTTCTTT
TRBV5-1,TRBJ2-1,-,18,TRBD2,CASSLAMASGGVINEQFF,TGCGCCAGCAGCTTGGCCATGGCTAGCGGGGGGGTAATCAATGAGCAGTTCTTC
TRBV19,TRBJ2-1,-,14,-,CASSVGGRGFEQLF,TGTGCCAGTAGTGTTGGTGGCAGGGGCTTTGAGCAGCTCTTC
TRBV5-6,TRBJ1-2,-,15,TRBD1,CASSPGAGGLVGYTF,TGTGCCAGCAGCCCGGGGGCAGGGGGGCTCGTAGGCTACACCTTC
TRBV28,TRBJ1-2,-,14,TRBD1,CASSFRTGNYGYTF,TGTGCCAGCAGTTTTCGGACAGGGAACTATGGCTACACCTTC
TRBV18,TRBJ2-7,-,14,TRBD2,CASSPTSDWYEQYF,TGTGCCAGCTCACCCACTAGCGATTGGTACGAGCAGTACTTC
TRBV15,TRBJ1-5,-,16,-,CATSGKEPGFGQPQHF,TGTGCCACCAGCGGAAAGGAGCCAGGGTTTGGGCAGCCCCAGCATTTT
TRBV4-1,TRBJ2-7,-,14,-,CASSRPQNSYEQYF,TGCGCCAGCAGCCGACCACAGAACTCCTACGAGCAGTACTTC
TRBV18,TRBJ1-1,-,15,-,CASSQRADGDTEAFF,TGTGCCAGCTCACAGAGGGCAGACGGGGACACTGAAGCTTTCTTT
TRBV25-1,TRBJ1-3,-,13,TRBD1,CASRDRAGNTIYF,TGTGCCAGCAGAGACAGGGCTGGAAACACCATATATTTT
TRBV9,TRBJ1-1,-,15,-,CASSVGATIDTEAFF,TGTGCCAGCAGCGTAGGCGCCACCATAGACACTGAAGCTTTCTTT
TRBV5-4,TRBJ2-2,-,17,TRBD2,CASSWGSGGAFGGELFF,TGTGCCAGCAGCTGGGGTAGCGGGGGGGCGTTTGGCGGGGAGCTGTTTTTT
TRBV4-2,TRBJ2-1,once,16,TRBD1,CASSQERGTGKNEQFF,TGTGCCAGCAGCCAAGAACGAGGGACAGGGAAGAATGAGCAGTTCTTC
TRBV4-2,TRBJ1-2,-,15,TRBD1,CASSQDGTAVRGYTF,TGTGCCAGCAGCCAAGATGGGACAGCGGTTCGGGGCTACACCTTC